This TCR beta chain emerged from a study of blood T cell repertoires in COVID-19. Looking at the study overall: The United States, Italy and Spain provided the acute and convalescent COVID-19 samples.

The method was immunoSEQ multiplex PCR; TCRdb's version includes in-frame clones alone and lacks a portion of them. The table records 200,000 to 300,000 clones, around 89% of them present only once. The J segment lost 12 bases and the V segment lost 4 bases, leaving 13 bases of the junction unmatched. This CDR3 is built from 15 residues. Germline V CDR1 and CDR2: LNHDA, SQIVND (reference sequence). The chain joins TRBV19 to TRBJ2-1, with 9 bases lining up with TRBD1. This TCR came from a woman aged 40 to 50 with acute or convalescent COVID-19. The sequenced sample was peripheral blood. The CDR3 here is CASSTVTGGASLQFF. In nucleotides, the CDR3 is TGTGCCAGTAGTACGGTAACAGGGGGCGCGAGTCTGCAGTTCTTC.